The clone carrying this T cell receptor (beta chain) occurred many times. TCRdb passed the 5' RACE reads through MiXCR, listing each CDR3 protein once. The sample contains tens of thousands of distinct CDR3 sequences, about 9.3% of which appear only once. The CDR3 consists of 13 residues. Germline V gene data show CDR1 as DFQATT and CDR2 as SNEGSKA (reference sequence). J gave up 7 bases and V 5 bases, and 4 bases lay outside the gene matches. The data derive from a study of neurological immune-mediated disorders. The sequence was obtained from a woman aged 25 to 39 with HTLV-1-associated myelopathy (HAM/TSP). The sequenced sample was PBMCs. The V and J genes are TRBV20-1 and TRBJ2-3; 12 bases line up with TRBD2. The CDR3 region has the DNA TGCAGTGCTGCAACTAGCGGGGGGAATACGCAGTATTTT. It codes for CSAATSGGNTQYF.